Detailed here is one T cell receptor beta chain. The sample belongs to a study of PD-L1 blockade in urothelial cancer. Study information: About 85% of the 29 patients were men whose urothelial cancer was bladder-origin. The authors examined blood 3 weeks (second dose) and 6 weeks after treatment start.

Time point described: pretreatment peripheral blood. Sequencing used immunoSEQ multiplex PCR; TCRdb keeps in-frame clones, though not all of them. This sample has tens of thousands of clones, with around 90% found just once. The CDR3 has 15 amino acids. Germline CDR1 SGHRS, CDR2 YFSETQ. Trimming took off 10 bases at V and 3 bases at J, with 22 bases between the two ends. The TCR comes from a man between 60 and 75 years old with urothelial cancer. This specimen consisted of PBMCs, obtained around atezolizumab (anti-PD-L1) treatment. The V and J genes are TRBV5-1 and TRBJ1-1, with D perhaps matching TRBD1 (5 bases). CDR3 sequence reads: CASLRGGIGDTEAFF. The CDR3 nucleotides are TGCGCCTCCTTACGGGGGGGGATAGGAGACACTGAAGCTTTCTTT.